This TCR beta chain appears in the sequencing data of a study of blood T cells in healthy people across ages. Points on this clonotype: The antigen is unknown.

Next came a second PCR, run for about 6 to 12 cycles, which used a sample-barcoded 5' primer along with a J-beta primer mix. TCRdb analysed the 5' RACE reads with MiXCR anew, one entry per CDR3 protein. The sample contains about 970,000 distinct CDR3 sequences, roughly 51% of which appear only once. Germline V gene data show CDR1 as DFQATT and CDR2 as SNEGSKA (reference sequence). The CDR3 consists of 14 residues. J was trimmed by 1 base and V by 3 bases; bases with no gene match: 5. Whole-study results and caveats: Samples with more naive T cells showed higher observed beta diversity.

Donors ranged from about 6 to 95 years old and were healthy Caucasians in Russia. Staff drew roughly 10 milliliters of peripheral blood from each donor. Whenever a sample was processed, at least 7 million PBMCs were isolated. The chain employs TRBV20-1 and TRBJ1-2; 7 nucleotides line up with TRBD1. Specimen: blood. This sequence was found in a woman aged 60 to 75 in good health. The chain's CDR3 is CSASHGDSNYGYTF. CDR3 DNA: TGCAGTGCTAGCCACGGGGACAGTAACTATGGCTACACCTTC.